Below, 17 T cell receptor beta chains from the same sample are listed, as sequenced in a study of T cell repertoires and leukemia-associated antigens. Which antigens these TCRs recognize remains unknown. MiXCR was run by TCRdb on the 5' RACE reads, yielding one entry per CDR3 protein. The sample contains more than 8,000 distinct CDR3 sequences, 43% of which appear only once. Sequencing input: CD3+ T cells sorted from blood and cultured. The receptors were sampled from a female donor in good health.

This clonotype has only a few counts. The V gene is TRBV9, the J gene TRBJ2-1, with TRBD1 matching 9 bases. V was pared by 4 bases and J by 15 bases, with 11 bases of the junction left unmatched. Looked up from germline, CDR1 is SGDLS and CDR2 is YYNGEE. There are 13 residues in the CDR3. CDR3 sequence (DNA): TGTGCCAGCAGCCCCCAGGGTGACAGGGGGGTGTTCTTC. It specifies CASSPQGDRGVFF.

Comment on this clonotype: At one of its ends the junction is not consistent with the germline gene, which may arise from a read error. The V and J genes are TRBV6-5 and TRBJ2-7; D remains ambiguous. Germline V gene data show CDR1 as MNHEY and CDR2 as SVGAGI. This CDR3 is 13 amino acids long. This CDR3 is CASLGGRAYEQHF. The CDR3, as DNA: TGTGCCAGCTTAGGCGGAAGGGCCTACGAGCAGCACTTC.

Points on this clonotype: Since a much larger clone is just one base distant, this may be a read error. V usage is TRBV7-9 and J usage is TRBJ1-2; D may be TRBD1 (5 bases). The germline gives CDR1 SEHNR, CDR2 FQNEAQ (reference sequence). The CDR3 length is 13 residues. CDR3 DNA: TGTGCCGGCAGCTACGAGACAGTCTATGGCTACACCTTC. Protein sequence: CAGSYETVYGYTF.

With respect to this clonotype: This sequence may be a read error, since a much larger clone differs from it by one base. The chain has TRBV18 and TRBJ2-3; no reliable D call. The J call may be wrong; the DNA end is better matched by TRBJ1-5. This CDR3 is built from 12 residues. Germline-derived CDR1 and CDR2 are KGHSH and LQKENI. The CDR3 loop reads CASSLETDTQHF. In DNA, the CDR3 is TGTGCCAGCTCACTAGAAACAGATACGCAGCATTTT.

This clonotype has ten or more counts. J is TRBJ2-2 and V is TRBV28, with 8 nucleotides matching TRBD1. V dropped 4 bases and J dropped 4; count of bases not matched to a gene: 5. CDR1 and CDR2 (germline): MDHEN, SYDVKM. The CDR3 has 15 residues. CDR3 DNA: TGTGCCAGCAGTTCGGACAGGGACTTCACCGGGGAGCTGTTTTTT. Translating it yields CASSSDRDFTGELFF. The complete variable domain, with remaining parts taken from reference TRBV28 and TRBJ2-2, reads DVKVTQSSRYLVKRTGEKVFLECVQDMDHENMFWYRQDPGLGLRLIYFSYDVKMKEKGDIPEGYSVSREKKERFSLILESASTNQTSMYLCASSSDRDFTGELFFGEGSRLTVL.

The table lists this clonotype with many counts. The chain links TRBV3-1 to TRBJ2-7; D might be TRBD1 (6 bases). The CDR3 is 15 amino acids. Germline values: CDR1 LGHDT, CDR2 YNNKEL (reference sequence). The V gene lost 2 bases and the J gene lost 3 bases, with 14 bases spanning the gap. The CDR3, as DNA: TGTGCCAGCAGCCAACTCCTTACAGGGAACTACGAGCAGTACTTC. Translating it yields CASSQLLTGNYEQYF.

The chain uses TRBV3-1 and TRBJ2-5, with 7 bases that match TRBD2. Germline assignment: CDR1 LGHDT and CDR2 YNNKEL (reference sequence). V dropped 4 bases and J dropped 5; count of bases not matched to a gene: 10. The CDR3 consists of 15 residues. Here the CDR3 reads CASSPWREGWETQYF. CDR3 in DNA: TGTGCCAGCAGCCCCTGGAGGGAGGGCTGGGAGACCCAGTACTTC.

This clonotype was seen at least ten times. This chain uses TRBV29-1 with TRBJ2-5, with a tentative D call TRBD2 (6 bases). V lost 8 bases and J 7 bases, leaving 17 bases between the germline ends. Germline V gene lookup returns CDR1 SQVTM and CDR2 ANQGSEA. The CDR3 spans 12 residues. The chain's CDR3 is CSHPGESGTQYF. CDR3 nucleotides: TGCAGCCACCCGGGGGAATCGGGGACCCAGTACTTC.

As for this clonotype: Relative to the germline gene, one junction end is altered; a read error may explain this. This rearrangement joins TRBV20-1 to TRBJ2-5; D is unclear. CDR1 and CDR2 (germline): DFQATT, SNEGSKA (reference sequence). The CDR3 consists of 12 residues. Written as DNA, the CDR3 is TGCAGTGCAGTCGGGCAGAAAGAGTCCCAGCACTTC. It yields the protein CSAVGQKESQHF.

This chain links TRBV20-1 with TRBJ1-1; possibly TRBD1 for D (6 bases). This CDR3 has 14 amino acids. Between the trimmed V and J ends, which lost 2 bases and 4 bases, there was a span of 14 bases. From germline, CDR1 is DFQATT and CDR2 SNEGSKA (reference sequence). This CDR3 is CSARTQGYGTEAFF. The CDR3 nucleotides read TGCAGTGCTAGAACTCAGGGGTACGGCACTGAAGCTTTCTTT.

This clonotype occurred a few times. This chain connects TRBV20-1 to TRBJ2-7, with TRBD2 identical over 8 bases. CDR1 is DFQATT, CDR2 SNEGSKA, per germline (reference sequence). V was pared by 6 bases and J by 0 bases, with 13 bases of the junction left unmatched. The CDR3 is made up of 16 amino acids. As DNA, the CDR3 is TGCAGTGCGCAAACACCCATAGCGGGGAGCTCCTACGAGCAGTACTTC. This sequence encodes CSAQTPIAGSSYEQYF.

By sample share, this clonotype is medium-sized. This chain connects TRBV20-1 to TRBJ2-7; D gene uncertain. Germline V gene data show CDR1 as DFQATT and CDR2 as SNEGSKA (reference sequence). CDR3 length equals 11 residues. Deletions cut 0 bases from V and 2 bases from J, with 2 bases between. The chain's CDR3 is CSARDTYEQYF. CDR3 sequence (DNA): TGCAGTGCTAGAGATACCTACGAGCAGTACTTC.

In this sample, this clonotype is medium-sized. J is TRBJ1-2 and V is TRBV27; tentative D call: TRBD1 (5 bases). The CDR3 spans 17 residues. CDR1 and CDR2 (germline): MNHEY, SMNVEV (reference sequence). Trimming cost V 7 bases and J 8 bases, with 29 bases left between them. CDR3 residues: CASTNLGPTGSLWGYTF. DNA of the CDR3: TGTGCCAGCACCAACCTAGGTCCCACAGGCAGCCTTTGGGGCTACACCTTC.

This clonotype has just a few counts. The chain combines TRBV28 with TRBJ1-1; D call uncertain. V lost 1 base, J lost 5 bases, and 14 bases lay in between. The CDR3 consists of 15 residues. Germline CDR1 reads MDHEN; CDR2 reads SYDVKM. CDR3 DNA: TGTGCCAGCAGTTTATTTCTGGGAAGTAAGACTGAAGCTTTCTTT. It codes for CASSLFLGSKTEAFF.

The V and J genes are TRBV29-1 and TRBJ2-1, with a possible D match to TRBD2 (5 bases). The germline gives CDR1 SQVTM, CDR2 ANQGSEA. Trimming left V 6 bases short and J 7 bases short, with 13 bases between. CDR3 length: 12 residues. CDR3 DNA sequence: TGCAGCGTCAAGGACTGGGGTAATGAGCAGTTCTTC. The encoded protein is CSVKDWGNEQFF.

This clonotype came up a few times. The rearrangement uses TRBV13 and TRBJ2-7; 7 bases agree with TRBD2. Per germline, CDR1 PRHDT and CDR2 FYEKMQ (reference sequence). This CDR3 contains 15 residues. With V trimmed by 3 bases and J by 6 bases, 11 bases remained unmatched. DNA for the CDR3: TGTGCCAGCAGCTTGGGGCGGGAGTATCCACTCGAGCAGTACTTC. Protein sequence: CASSLGREYPLEQYF. The full variable domain, with the rest looked up from reference TRBV13 and TRBJ2-7, is AAGVIQSPRHLIKEKRETATLKCYPIPRHDTVYWYQQGPGQDPQFLISFYEKMQSDKGSIPDRFSAQQFSDYHSELNMSSLELGDSALYFCASSLGREYPLEQYFGPGTRLTVT.

In the case of this clonotype: This may stem from a read error, because a much larger clone lies one nucleotide away. This chain connects TRBV20-1 to TRBJ2-2; a weak D match, TRBD1 (5 bases). V was cut by 5 bases and J by 3 bases, with 13 bases left in between. This CDR3 contains 14 residues. Germline-derived CDR1 and CDR2 are DFQATT and SNEGSKA (reference sequence). CDR3: CSAVQETYTGELFF. CDR3 nucleotides: TGCAGTGCTGTACAGGAGACGTACACCGGGGAGCTGTTTTTT.